This TCR beta chain was sequenced during a study of blood T cell repertoires in COVID-19. The CDR3 runs 13 residues. Germline V gives CDR1 SEHNR, CDR2 FQNEAQ (reference sequence). V lost 8 bases to trimming and J lost 7 bases; unmatched junction nucleotides: 7. Method: immunoSEQ multiplex PCR; TCRdb's copy keeps in-frame clones and lacks some. This sample has about 140,000 clones, with about 90% found just once. Source material: peripheral blood. The chain employs TRBV7-9 and TRBJ1-5; 8 bases line up with TRBD1. The receptor was isolated from a woman aged 60-75 years with acute or convalescent COVID-19. CDR3 in amino acids: CASDDRGGQPQHF. CDR3 in DNA: TGTGCCAGCGACGACAGGGGTGGGCAGCCCCAGCATTTT.